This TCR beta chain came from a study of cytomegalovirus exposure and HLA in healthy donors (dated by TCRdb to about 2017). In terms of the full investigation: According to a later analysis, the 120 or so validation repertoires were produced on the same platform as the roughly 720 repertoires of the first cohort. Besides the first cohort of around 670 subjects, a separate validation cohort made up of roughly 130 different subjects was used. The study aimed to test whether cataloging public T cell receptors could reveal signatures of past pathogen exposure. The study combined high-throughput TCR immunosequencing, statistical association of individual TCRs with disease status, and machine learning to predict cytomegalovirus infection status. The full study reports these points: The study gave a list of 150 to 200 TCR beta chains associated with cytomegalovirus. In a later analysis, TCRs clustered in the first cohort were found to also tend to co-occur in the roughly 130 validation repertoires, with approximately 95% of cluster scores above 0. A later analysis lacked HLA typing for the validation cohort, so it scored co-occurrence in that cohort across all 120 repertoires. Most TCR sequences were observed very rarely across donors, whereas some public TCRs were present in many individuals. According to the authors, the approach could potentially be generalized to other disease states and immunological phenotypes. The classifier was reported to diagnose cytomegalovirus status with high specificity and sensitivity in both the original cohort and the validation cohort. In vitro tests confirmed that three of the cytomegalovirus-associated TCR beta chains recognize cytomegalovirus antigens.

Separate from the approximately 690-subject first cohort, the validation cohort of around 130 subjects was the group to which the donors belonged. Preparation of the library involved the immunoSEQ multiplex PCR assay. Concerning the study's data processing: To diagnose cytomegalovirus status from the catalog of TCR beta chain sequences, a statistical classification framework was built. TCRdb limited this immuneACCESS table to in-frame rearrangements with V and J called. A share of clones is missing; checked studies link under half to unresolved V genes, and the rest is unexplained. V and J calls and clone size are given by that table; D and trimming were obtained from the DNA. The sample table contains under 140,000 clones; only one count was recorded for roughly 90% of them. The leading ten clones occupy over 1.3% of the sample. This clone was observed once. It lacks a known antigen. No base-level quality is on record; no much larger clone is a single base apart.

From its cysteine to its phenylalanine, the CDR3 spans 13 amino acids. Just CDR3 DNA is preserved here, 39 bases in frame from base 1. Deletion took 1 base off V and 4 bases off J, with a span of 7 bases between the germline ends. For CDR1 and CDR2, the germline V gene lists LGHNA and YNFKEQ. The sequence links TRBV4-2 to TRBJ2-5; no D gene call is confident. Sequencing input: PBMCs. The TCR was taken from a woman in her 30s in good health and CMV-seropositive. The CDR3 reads CASSQVTGETQYF. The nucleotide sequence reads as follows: TGTGCCAGCAGCCAAGTAACGGGAGAGACCCAGTACTTC.